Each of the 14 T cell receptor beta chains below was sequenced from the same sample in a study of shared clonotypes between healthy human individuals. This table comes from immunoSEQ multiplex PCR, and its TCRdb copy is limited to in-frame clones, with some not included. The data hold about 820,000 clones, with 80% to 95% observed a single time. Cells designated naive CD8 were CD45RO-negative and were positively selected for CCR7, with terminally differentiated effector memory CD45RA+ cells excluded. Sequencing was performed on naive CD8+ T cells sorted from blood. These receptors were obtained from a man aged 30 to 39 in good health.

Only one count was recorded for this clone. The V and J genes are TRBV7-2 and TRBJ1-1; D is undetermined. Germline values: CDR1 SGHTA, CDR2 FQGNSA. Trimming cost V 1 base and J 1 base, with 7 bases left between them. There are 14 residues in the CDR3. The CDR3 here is CASSLVGGNTEAFF. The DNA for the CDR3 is TGTGCCAGCAGCTTAGTTGGAGGGAACACTGAAGCTTTCTTT.

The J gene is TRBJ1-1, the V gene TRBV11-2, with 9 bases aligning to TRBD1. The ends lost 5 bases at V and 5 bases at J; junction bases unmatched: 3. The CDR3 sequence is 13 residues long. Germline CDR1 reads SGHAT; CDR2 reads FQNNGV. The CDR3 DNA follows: TGTGCCAGCAGCCTACAGGGGGCGACTGAAGCTTTCTTT. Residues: CASSLQGATEAFF.

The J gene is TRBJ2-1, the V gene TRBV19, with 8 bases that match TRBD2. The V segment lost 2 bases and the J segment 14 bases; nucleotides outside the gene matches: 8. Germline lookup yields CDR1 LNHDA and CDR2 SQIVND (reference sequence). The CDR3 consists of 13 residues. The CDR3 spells CASSITSGRSEFF. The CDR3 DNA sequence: TGTGCCAGTAGTATAACCAGCGGGAGATCGGAGTTCTTC.

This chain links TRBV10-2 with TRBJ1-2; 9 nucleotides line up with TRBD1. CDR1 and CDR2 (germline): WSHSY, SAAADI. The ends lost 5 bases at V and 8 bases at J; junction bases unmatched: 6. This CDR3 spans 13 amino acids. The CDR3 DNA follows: TGCGCCAGCAGTCAGGGACAGGGAGTAGGCTACACCTTC. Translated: CASSQGQGVGYTF.

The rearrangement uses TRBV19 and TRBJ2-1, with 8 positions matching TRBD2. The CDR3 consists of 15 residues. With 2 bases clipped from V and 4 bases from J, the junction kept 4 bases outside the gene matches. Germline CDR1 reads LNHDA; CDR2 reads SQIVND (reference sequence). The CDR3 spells CASSITGGVYNEQFF. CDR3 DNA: TGTGCCAGTAGTATAACGGGAGGGGTGTACAATGAGCAGTTCTTC.

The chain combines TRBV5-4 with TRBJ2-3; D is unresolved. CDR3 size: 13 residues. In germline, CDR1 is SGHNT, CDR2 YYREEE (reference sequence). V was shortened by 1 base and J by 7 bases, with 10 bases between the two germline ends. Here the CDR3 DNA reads TGTGCCAGCAGCTTGACATTGGGAAATACGCAGTATTTT. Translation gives CASSLTLGNTQYF.

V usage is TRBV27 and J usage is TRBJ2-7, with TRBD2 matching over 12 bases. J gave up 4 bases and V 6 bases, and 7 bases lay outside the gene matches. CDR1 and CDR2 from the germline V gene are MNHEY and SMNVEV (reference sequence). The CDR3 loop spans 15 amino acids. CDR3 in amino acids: CASRGTSGPLYEQYF. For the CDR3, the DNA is TGTGCCAGCAGGGGGACTAGCGGGCCCCTGTACGAGCAGTACTTC.

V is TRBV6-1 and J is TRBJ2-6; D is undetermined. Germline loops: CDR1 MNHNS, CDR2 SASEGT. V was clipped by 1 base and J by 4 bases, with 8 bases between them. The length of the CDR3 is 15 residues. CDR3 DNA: TGTGCCAGCAGTGAAGAGTTGGGGGGGGCCAACGTCCTGACTTTC. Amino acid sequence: CASSEELGGANVLTF.

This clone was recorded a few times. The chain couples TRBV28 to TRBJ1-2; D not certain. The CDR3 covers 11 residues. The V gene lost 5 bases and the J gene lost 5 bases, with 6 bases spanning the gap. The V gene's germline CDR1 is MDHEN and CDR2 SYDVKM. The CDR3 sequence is CASSASYGYTF. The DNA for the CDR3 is TGTGCCAGCAGTGCCTCTTATGGCTACACCTTC.

Here the CDR3 reads CASSMTHRGTEAFF. Written as DNA, the CDR3 is TGTGCCAGTAGTATGACCCACAGGGGCACTGAAGCTTTCTTT. This rearrangement joins TRBV19 to TRBJ1-1, with 7 positions matching TRBD1. The CDR3 is made up of 14 amino acids. Trimming at V came to 3 bases and at J to 4 bases, leaving 5 bases not matched to a gene. Germline V CDR1 and CDR2: LNHDA, SQIVND (reference sequence). Full variable domain (missing parts from reference TRBV19 and TRBJ1-1): DGGITQSPKYLFRKEGQNVTLSCEQNLNHDAMYWYRQDPGQGLRLIYYSQIVNDFQKGDIAEGYSVSREKKESFPLTVTSAQKNPTAFYLCASSMTHRGTEAFFGQGTRLTVV.

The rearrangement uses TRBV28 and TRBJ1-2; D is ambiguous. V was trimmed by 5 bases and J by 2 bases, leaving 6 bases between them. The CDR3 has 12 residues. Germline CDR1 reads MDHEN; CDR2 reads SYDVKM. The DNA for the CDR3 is TGTGCCAGCAGTCCGAGGAACTATGGCTACACCTTC. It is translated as CASSPRNYGYTF.

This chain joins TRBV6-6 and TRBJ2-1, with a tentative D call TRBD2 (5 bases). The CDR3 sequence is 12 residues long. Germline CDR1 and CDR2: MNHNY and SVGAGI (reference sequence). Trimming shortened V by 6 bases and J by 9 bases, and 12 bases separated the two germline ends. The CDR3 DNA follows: TGTGCCAGCAGAGGGATGGGGAGTGAGCAGTTCTTC. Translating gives CASRGMGSEQFF.

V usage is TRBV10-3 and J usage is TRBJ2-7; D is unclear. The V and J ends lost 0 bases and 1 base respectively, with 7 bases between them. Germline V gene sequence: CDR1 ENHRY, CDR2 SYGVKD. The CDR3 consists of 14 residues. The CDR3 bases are TGTGCCATCAGTGAGTCGTTAGTATCCTACGAGCAGTACTTC. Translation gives CAISESLVSYEQYF.

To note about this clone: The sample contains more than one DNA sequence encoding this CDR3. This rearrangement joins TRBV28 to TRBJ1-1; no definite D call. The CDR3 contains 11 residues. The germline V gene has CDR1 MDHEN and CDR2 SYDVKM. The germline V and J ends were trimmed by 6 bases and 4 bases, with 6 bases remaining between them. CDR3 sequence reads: CASRRSTEAFF. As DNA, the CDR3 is TGTGCCAGCAGGCGTTCCACTGAAGCTTTCTTT.